This T cell receptor (beta chain) originates from a study of identical twins. TCRdb processed the 5' RACE reads anew with MiXCR; each CDR3 protein has one entry. Of 650,000 to 750,000 distinct CDR3 sequences listed, approximately 22% are singletons. The study's findings and limits: Twins' excess sharing was less marked for out-of-frame beta sequences.

This CDR3 contains 14 residues. Germline CDR1 SGDLS, CDR2 YYNGEE. The ends lost 7 bases at V and 0 bases at J; junction bases unmatched: 3. Remarks on this clonotype: Its antigen is undetermined.

Another study also made use of these data, one on T cells expressing NK-cell markers. That paper states: Dominant NKG2C+ clonotypes accounted for 1.0-7.0% of CD8+ T cells in about 6 donors.

This chain connects TRBV9 to TRBJ2-2; 7 nucleotides agree with TRBD2. The sample comprised PBMCs. This TCR derives from a woman aged 18-29 years in good health. The chain's CDR3 is CASGTSANTGELFF. Here the CDR3 DNA reads TGTGCCAGCGGTACTAGCGCGAACACCGGGGAGCTGTTTTTT.